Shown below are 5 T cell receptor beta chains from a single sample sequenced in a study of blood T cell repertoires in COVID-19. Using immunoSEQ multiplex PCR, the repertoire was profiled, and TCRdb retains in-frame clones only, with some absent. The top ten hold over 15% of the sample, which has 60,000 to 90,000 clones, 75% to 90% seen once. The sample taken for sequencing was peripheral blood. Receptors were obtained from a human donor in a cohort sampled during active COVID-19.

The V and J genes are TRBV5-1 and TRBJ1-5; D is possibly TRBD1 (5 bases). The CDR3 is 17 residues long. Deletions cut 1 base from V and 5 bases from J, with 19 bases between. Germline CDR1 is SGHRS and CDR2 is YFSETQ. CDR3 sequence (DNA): TGCGCCAGCAGCTTGAGGCCCGGCGGGGGGTCGGATCAGCCCCAGCATTTT. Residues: CASSLRPGGGSDQPQHF. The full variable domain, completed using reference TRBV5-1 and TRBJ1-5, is KAGVTQTPRYLIKTRGQQVTLSCSPISGHRSVSWYQQTPGQGLQFLFEYFSETQRNKGNFPGRFSGRQFSNSRSEMNVSTLELGDSALYLCASSLRPGGGSDQPQHFGDGTRLSIL.

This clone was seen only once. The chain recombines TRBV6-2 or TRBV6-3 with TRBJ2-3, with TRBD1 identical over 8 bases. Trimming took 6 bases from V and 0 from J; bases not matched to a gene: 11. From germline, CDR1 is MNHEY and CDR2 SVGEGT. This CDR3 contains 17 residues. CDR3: CASSTTGDGSSTDTQYF. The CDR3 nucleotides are TGTGCCAGCAGCACGACAGGGGATGGATCTAGCACAGATACGCAGTATTTT.

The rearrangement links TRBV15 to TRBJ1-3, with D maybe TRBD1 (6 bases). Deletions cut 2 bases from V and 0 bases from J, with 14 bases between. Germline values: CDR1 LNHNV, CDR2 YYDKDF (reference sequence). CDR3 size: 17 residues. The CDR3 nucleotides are TGTGCCACCAGCAGAACCAAGACAGGCGCCTCTGGAAACACCATATATTTT. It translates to CATSRTKTGASGNTIYF.

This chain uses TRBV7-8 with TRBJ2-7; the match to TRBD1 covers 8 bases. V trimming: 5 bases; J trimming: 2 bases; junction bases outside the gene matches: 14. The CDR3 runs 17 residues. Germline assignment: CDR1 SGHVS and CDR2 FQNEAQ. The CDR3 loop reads CASSRPTDREETYEQYF. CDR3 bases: TGTGCCAGCAGCCGACCGACGGACAGGGAGGAAACCTACGAGCAGTACTTC.

The CDR3 nucleotides are TGTGCCAGCAGTTACTCTAGTCCTATGAACACTGAAGCTTTCTTT. Amino acids: CASSYSSPMNTEAFF. This rearrangement joins TRBV6-5 to TRBJ1-1; D gene uncertain. This CDR3 is 15 amino acids long. Germline loops: CDR1 MNHEY, CDR2 SVGAGI. V shed 0 bases and J shed 0 bases, with 8 bases lying between them.